This T cell receptor (beta chain) was observed in a study of OX40 agonist ivuxolimab in advanced cancers. As for the study in general: Dose-escalation patients' cancers were hepatocellular carcinoma, melanoma, renal cell or head and neck cancer. Regarding the study as a whole: CD8+ T cells (on average) carried more expanded clones than CD4+ T cells.

TCRdb's copy holds only in-frame clones and misses some; the assay was immunoSEQ multiplex PCR. Of about 61,000 clones listed, around 93% are singletons. On this clone itself: Its antigen is undetermined.

Sequencing used CD4+ or CD8+ T cells sorted from blood, obtained in a trial of the OX40 agonist ivuxolimab. This TCR was sampled from an adult with an advanced solid tumor such as melanoma, head and neck, liver or kidney cancer.

CDR3 protein: CASSPGQGSRQPQHF. The CDR3 DNA reads TGTGCCAGCAGTCCGGGACAGGGATCTCGTCAGCCCCAGCATTTT. The rearrangement links TRBV28 to TRBJ1-5; the match to TRBD1 covers 9 bases. J was trimmed by 6 bases and V by 5 bases; bases with no gene match: 8. The CDR3 sequence is 15 residues long. CDR1 is MDHEN, CDR2 SYDVKM, per germline.